Shown below are 13 T cell receptor beta chains from a single sample sequenced in a study of T cell changes during pregnancy in multiple sclerosis. Generated by immunoSEQ multiplex PCR, the TCRdb table keeps only in-frame clones and is missing some. The repertoire consists of under 110,000 clones, with 85% to 95% occurring once and the leading ten covering around 1.5%. The material sequenced was peripheral blood, taken after pregnancy. The receptors were gathered from a female donor with multiple sclerosis, enrolled in a pregnancy study.

V is TRBV18 and J is TRBJ1-1; possible D gene TRBD1, 5 bases. Germline V gene data show CDR1 as KGHSH and CDR2 as LQKENI. The CDR3 sequence is 15 residues long. The V end lost 4 bases, the J end lost 0 bases, and 12 bases lay between the germline ends. The CDR3 DNA reads as TGTGCCAGCTCACGATCCGGGGGGATGAACACTGAAGCTTTCTTT. Translating it yields CASSRSGGMNTEAFF. The full variable domain, completed using reference TRBV18 and TRBJ1-1, is NAGVMQNPRHLVRRRGQEARLRCSPMKGHSHVYWYRQLPEEGLKFMVYLQKENIIDESGMPKERFSAEFPKEGPSILRIQQVVRGDSAAYFCASSRSGGMNTEAFFGQGTRLTVV.

The CDR3 DNA follows: TGTGCCAGCAGCTTAGGTCCTAGCGGGGGGGCCGCCAAAAACATTCAGTACTTC. Protein sequence: CASSLGPSGGAAKNIQYF. The chain links TRBV7-9 to TRBJ2-4; 12 bases line up with TRBD2. J lost 1 base, V lost 1 base, and 5 bases had no gene match. Germline-derived CDR1 and CDR2 are SEHNR and FQNEAQ (reference sequence). The CDR3 is 18 amino acids.

The chain combines TRBV5-3 with TRBJ2-7; D unclear. TRBV5-3 is annotated as an ORF whose role is uncertain. The CDR3 consists of 14 residues. The germline V and J ends were trimmed by 4 bases and 4 bases, with 15 bases remaining between them. In nucleotides, the CDR3 is TGTGCCAGAAGCGGGCGACAACAGTGGTACGAGCAGTACTTC. Residues: CARSGRQQWYEQYF.

This clone was counted a single time. This rearrangement joins TRBV6-1 to TRBJ1-5; unclear D gene. The V gene lost 5 bases and the J gene lost 8 bases, with 13 bases spanning the gap. Germline lookup yields CDR1 MNHNS and CDR2 SASEGT. CDR3 length equals 13 residues. CDR3 region: CASSSISAEPQHF. Written as DNA, the CDR3 is TGTGCCAGCAGTAGTATCTCCGCGGAGCCCCAGCATTTT.

The chain uses TRBV7-8 and TRBJ2-4; TRBD1 might be the D (5 bases). The V end lost 5 bases, the J end lost 2 bases, and 10 bases lay between the germline ends. The CDR3 spans 14 residues. Germline V gene lookup returns CDR1 SGHVS and CDR2 FQNEAQ. CDR3 region: CASSIDSTKNIQYF. CDR3 DNA sequence: TGTGCCAGCAGCATCGACAGCACCAAAAACATTCAGTACTTC.

The chain is built from TRBV6-1 and TRBJ1-2; no reliable D call. The CDR3 contains 15 residues. Germline lookup yields CDR1 MNHNS and CDR2 SASEGT. V gave up 3 bases and J gave up 0 bases, with 11 bases separating them. In DNA form, the CDR3 reads TGTGCCAGCAGTGAGGCCAGGCCCGCTAACTATGGCTACACCTTC. Its protein product is CASSEARPANYGYTF.

As DNA, the CDR3 is TGTGCCAGCAGCGAAAGGGGATTCCCTGGCAATGAGCAGTTCTTC. Translation: CASSERGFPGNEQFF. The chain has TRBV14 and TRBJ2-1, with D perhaps matching TRBD1 (5 bases). This CDR3 spans 15 amino acids. V shed 5 bases and J shed 6 bases, with 17 bases lying between them. Germline values: CDR1 SGHDN, CDR2 FVKESK.

The chain joins TRBV4-2 to TRBJ2-5, with a tentative D call TRBD2 (5 bases). Trimming removed 1 base from V and 3 bases from J, with 9 bases in between. The CDR3 is made up of 14 amino acids. CDR1 is LGHNA, CDR2 YNFKEQ, per germline. The CDR3 nucleotides read TGTGCCAGCAGCCAAGCCCGGCGGGAAGAGACCCAGTACTTC. Amino acid sequence: CASSQARREETQYF.

The chain employs TRBV7-7 and TRBJ2-7; 7 bases line up with TRBD2. The germline CDR1 and CDR2 sequences are SSHAT and FNYEAQ (reference sequence). Unmatched junction bases numbered 4, after V lost 0 bases and J lost 5 bases. This CDR3 has 14 residues. The DNA of the CDR3 is TGTGCCAGCAGCTTAGCGGGAGGGCCCCACGAGCAGTACTTC. This gives the protein CASSLAGGPHEQYF.

The chain carries TRBV9 and TRBJ2-1, with 10 bases matching TRBD2. V lost 4 bases to trimming and J lost 8 bases; unmatched junction nucleotides: 9. The CDR3 is 15 amino acids. CDR1 SGDLS and CDR2 YYNGEE come from the germline V gene. CDR3 protein: CASSPRGAGGHEQFF. The CDR3 DNA reads as TGTGCCAGCAGCCCCCGGGGAGCGGGAGGGCATGAGCAGTTCTTC. Together with reference TRBV9 and TRBJ2-1, the CDR3 gives the full variable domain: DSGVTQTPKHLITATGQRVTLRCSPRSGDLSVYWYQQSLDQGLQFLIQYYNGEERAKGNILERFSAQQFPDLHSELNLSSLELGDSALYFCASSPRGAGGHEQFFGPGTRLTVL.

The count of this clone is one. The rearrangement joins TRBV5-3 to TRBJ1-2, with 10 bases identical to TRBD1. TRBV5-3 is an ORF, with its function uncertain. Germline trimming cut 0 bases from V and 5 bases from J; bases unmatched to any gene: 4. The CDR3 runs 15 residues. CDR3 protein: CARSLEADRGYGYTF. DNA of the CDR3: TGTGCCAGAAGCTTGGAAGCGGACAGGGGGTATGGCTACACCTTC.

The J gene is TRBJ1-1, the V gene TRBV30, with a tentative D call TRBD1 (5 bases). The CDR3 has 12 residues. The V gene lost 4 bases and the J gene lost 4 bases, with 10 bases spanning the gap. Germline CDR1 and CDR2: GTSNPN and SVGIG (reference sequence). The CDR3 coding sequence is TGTGCCTGGAATAGGGGATCCACTGAAGCTTTCTTT. The encoded protein is CAWNRGSTEAFF.

J is TRBJ1-4 and V is TRBV30, with a possible D match to TRBD1 (6 bases). Germline V CDR1 and CDR2: GTSNPN, SVGIG (reference sequence). The CDR3 is 14 residues long. Trimming removed 2 bases from V and 4 bases from J, with 11 bases in between. The CDR3 DNA reads as TGTGCCTGGAGTAAAGGGACATATAATGAAAAACTGTTTTTT. This gives the protein CAWSKGTYNEKLFF.